The 27 T cell receptor beta chains below all came from one sample that was sequenced in a study of OX40 agonist ivuxolimab in advanced cancers. Library construction relied on the immunoSEQ multiplex PCR assay. TCRdb limited this immuneACCESS table to in-frame rearrangements with V and J called. A share of clones is missing; checked studies link under half to unresolved V genes, and the rest is unexplained. The table for this sample lists about 17,000 clones; roughly 73% of them were counted only once. Around 30% of the sample goes to the ten largest clones. The sample consisted of CD4+ or CD8+ T cells sorted from blood, taken in a trial of the OX40 agonist ivuxolimab. The receptor source for this set is an adult with an advanced solid tumor such as melanoma, head and neck, liver or kidney cancer.

The chain combines TRBV29-1 with TRBJ1-1, with D unclear. V lost 4 bases and J lost 11, with 8 bases in between. CDR3 size: 9 residues. Germline lookup yields CDR1 SQVTM and CDR2 ANQGSEA. CDR3 in DNA: TGCAGCGTTGGTCAGAAGGCTTTCTTT. Translation gives CSVGQKAFF.

V is TRBV9 and J is TRBJ2-1; D assignment may be TRBD1 or TRBD2 (7 bases each). V gave up 5 bases and J gave up 9 bases, with 12 bases separating them. The CDR3 spans 12 residues. The germline V gene encodes CDR1 SGDLS and CDR2 YYNGEE. CDR3 amino acids: CASSQGGSEQFF. Written as DNA, the CDR3 is TGTGCCAGCAGTCAGGGGGGGAGTGAGCAGTTCTTC.

V and J are TRBV10-2 and TRBJ2-7; 7 nucleotides line up with TRBD2. The CDR3 loop spans 14 amino acids. Trimming at V came to 5 bases and at J to 0 bases, leaving 4 bases not matched to a gene. Germline V lookup: CDR1 WSHSY, CDR2 SAAADI. The CDR3 sequence is CASSSGTSSYEQYF. CDR3 coding DNA: TGCGCCAGCAGTAGCGGGACCAGCTCCTACGAGCAGTACTTC.

This chain connects TRBV28 to TRBJ2-1; 8 nucleotides agree with TRBD2. The germline gives CDR1 MDHEN, CDR2 SYDVKM. Trimming cost V 6 bases and J 1 base; bases outside gene matches: 8. The CDR3 is made up of 16 amino acids. The CDR3 bases are TGTGCCAGCAGCCCGCCAGCGGGAGAATCCTACAATGAGCAGTTCTTC. It translates to CASSPPAGESYNEQFF.

This clone was counted only a few times. V gene TRBV5-5 combines with J gene TRBJ1-6; tentative D call: TRBD1 (5 bases). The CDR3 runs to 11 residues. V lost 4 bases, J lost 14 bases, and 10 bases lay in between. Germline V gene lookup returns CDR1 SGHKS and CDR2 YYEKEE (reference sequence). CDR3 in DNA: TGTGCCAGCAGCCGACCGGGGGCCCTCCACTTT. Translation: CASSRPGALHF.

This chain connects TRBV4-3 to TRBJ1-6; a possible D gene is TRBD1 (6 bases). The CDR3 runs to 14 residues. Trimming took 4 bases from V and 8 from J, leaving 12 bases between them. Germline lookup yields CDR1 LGHNA and CDR2 YSLEER. The CDR3 protein is CASSPRDTYSPLHF. CDR3 nucleotides: TGCGCCAGCAGCCCGCGGGACACCTATTCACCCCTCCACTTT.

This clone is a singleton in its sample. The same CDR3 also results from other DNA sequences found in this sample. This chain uses TRBV6-6 with TRBJ1-1, with D possibly TRBD1 on 5 matching bases. Germline-derived CDR1 and CDR2 are MNHNY and SVGAGI (reference sequence). With 5 bases removed from V and 1 base from J, the gap between germline ends came to 8 bases. The CDR3 is 13 amino acids. CDR3 DNA: TGTGCCAGCAGTGACGGACAGAACACTGAAGCTTTCTTT. As protein: CASSDGQNTEAFF.

The chain couples TRBV27 to TRBJ1-1; D is undetermined. CDR1 is MNHEY, CDR2 SMNVEV, per germline (reference sequence). V gave up 4 bases and J gave up 3 bases, with 9 bases separating them. The CDR3 runs 13 residues. This chain's CDR3 is CASSSAWDTEAFF. The CDR3 DNA reads as TGTGCCAGCAGTTCGGCATGGGACACTGAAGCTTTCTTT.

V usage is TRBV9 and J usage is TRBJ1-1; no clear D. V dropped 4 bases and J dropped 7 bases, with 23 bases sitting between them. This CDR3 is built from 16 residues. Germline V gene sequence: CDR1 SGDLS, CDR2 YYNGEE. CDR3 protein: CASSSRSGRSFSEAFF. The CDR3 DNA reads TGTGCCAGCAGCTCTCGCTCGGGCAGGTCCTTCAGTGAAGCTTTCTTT.

As regards this clone: A read error may account for a junction end that differs from germline. The J gene is TRBJ1-1, the V gene TRBV29-1, with D unresolved. This CDR3 comprises 11 residues. Germline CDR1 and CDR2: SQVTM and ANQGSEA. The CDR3 region is CSVEDRAQSPF. For the CDR3, the DNA is TGCAGCGTTGAAGATCGGGCCCAAAGCCCATTT.

The V call is TRBV7-9, the J call TRBJ2-1; 9 bases line up with TRBD2. V lost 8 bases and J lost 1; bases outside the gene matches: 3. Germline CDR1 and CDR2: SEHNR and FQNEAQ (reference sequence). The CDR3 loop spans 14 amino acids. The CDR3 DNA follows: TGTGCCAGCTTGCGGGAGGGTTCCTACAATGAGCAGTTCTTC. Amino acid sequence: CASLREGSYNEQFF.

About this clone itself: The junction and the germline gene differ at one end; a read error may be behind it. J is TRBJ2-7 and V is TRBV7-9; D ambiguous. This CDR3 is 11 amino acids long. The V gene's germline CDR1 is SEHNR and CDR2 FQNEAQ (reference sequence). CDR3 residues: CASSGSHEQYF. The CDR3 nucleotides are TGTGCCAGCAGCGGCTCCCACGAGCAGTACTTC. Full variable domain (rest looked up from reference TRBV7-9 and TRBJ2-7): DTGVSQNPRHKITKRGQNVTFRCDPISEHNRLYWYRQTLGQGPEFLTYFQNEAQLEKSRLLSDRFSAERPKGSFSTLEIQRTEQGDSAMYLCASSGSHEQYFGPGTRLTVT.

The gene calls are TRBV5-1 and TRBJ2-3, with D perhaps matching TRBD1 (6 bases). CDR3 length: 14 amino acids. Germline V gives CDR1 SGHRS, CDR2 YFSETQ. Trimming pared 7 bases from V and 0 bases from J, leaving 12 bases between. CDR3 region: CASFDRSSTDTQYF. The CDR3 DNA reads as TGCGCCAGCTTCGACAGGTCTAGCACAGATACGCAGTATTTT.

V gene TRBV7-9 combines with J gene TRBJ1-1, with unresolved D. The V and J ends lost 5 bases and 3 bases respectively, with 13 bases between them. Germline lookup yields CDR1 SEHNR and CDR2 FQNEAQ (reference sequence). The length of the CDR3 is 14 residues. The CDR3 bases are TGTGCCAGCAGCCCCCCGCACCCGGACACTGAAGCTTTCTTT. As protein: CASSPPHPDTEAFF.

CDR3 DNA: TGTGCCAGCAGCCAAATATCACATTCACCCCTCCACTTT. Translating gives CASSQISHSPLHF. The chain employs TRBV14 and TRBJ1-6; D gene unclear. CDR3 length: 13 amino acids. Germline CDR1 reads SGHDN; CDR2 reads FVKESK. Trimming removed 2 bases from V and 8 bases from J, with 7 bases in between.

In its sample, this clone was seen once. The chain employs TRBV11-3 and TRBJ2-1; 14 bases match TRBD2. CDR3 size: 16 residues. V was pared by 5 bases and J by 5 bases, with 5 bases of the junction left unmatched. Germline-derived CDR1 and CDR2 are SGHNT and YENEEA. CDR3 sequence: CASSHRTSGGNNEQFF. CDR3 nucleotide sequence: TGTGCCAGCAGCCACCGGACTAGCGGGGGGAACAATGAGCAGTTCTTC.

By its share, this clone is medium-sized. The chain couples TRBV7-6 to TRBJ1-6; no firm D call. Looked up from germline, CDR1 is SGHVS and CDR2 is FNYEAQ. The CDR3 is 16 amino acids. V was trimmed by 3 bases and J by 0 bases, leaving 9 bases between them. The CDR3, as DNA: TGTGCCAGCAGCTTCGGTCCTAGCTCCTATAATTCACCCCTCCACTTT. This sequence encodes CASSFGPSSYNSPLHF.

V and J are TRBV27 and TRBJ1-2; possibly TRBD1 for D (5 bases). The CDR3 loop spans 13 amino acids. The ends were cut back, 5 bases at V and 0 bases at J, with 7 bases in the middle. The germline CDR1 and CDR2 sequences are MNHEY and SMNVEV (reference sequence). The CDR3 loop is CASSQTANYGYTF. The CDR3 DNA follows: TGTGCCAGCAGTCAGACAGCTAACTATGGCTACACCTTC.

This sequence joins TRBV5-6 and TRBJ2-3, with D perhaps being TRBD1 or TRBD2 (6 bases each). V was pared by 4 bases and J by 2 bases, with 17 bases between. The CDR3 is made up of 16 amino acids. Germline lookup yields CDR1 SGHDT and CDR2 YYEEEE. Written as DNA, the CDR3 is TGTGCCAGCAGCCTGTCGGCTTGGGGGGCCACAGATACGCAGTATTTT. This sequence encodes CASSLSAWGATDTQYF.

The chain carries TRBV9 and TRBJ2-1; TRBD2 aligns across 7 bases. CDR1 and CDR2 from the germline V gene are SGDLS and YYNGEE. The junction had 6 bases not matched to a gene; V was cut back by 4 bases and J by 2 bases. The CDR3 runs 15 residues. CDR3 region: CASSPISGAYNEQFF. CDR3 bases: TGTGCCAGCAGCCCGATCAGCGGGGCCTACAATGAGCAGTTCTTC.

The V call is TRBV7-8, the J call TRBJ1-5; the match to TRBD1 covers 11 bases. Germline assignment: CDR1 SGHVS and CDR2 FQNEAQ. The CDR3 length is 17 residues. J was trimmed by 2 bases and V by 3 bases; bases with no gene match: 6. This chain's CDR3 is CASSFPGQGAGNQPQHF. CDR3 sequence (DNA): TGTGCCAGCAGCTTTCCCGGACAGGGGGCTGGCAATCAGCCCCAGCATTTT.

This chain connects TRBV9 to TRBJ2-7, with 8 bases matching TRBD1. From germline, CDR1 is SGDLS and CDR2 YYNGEE. V dropped 4 bases and J dropped 3; count of bases not matched to a gene: 6. This CDR3 has 14 amino acids. CDR3 protein: CASSPRDRIYEQYF. CDR3 sequence (DNA): TGTGCCAGCAGCCCTCGGGACAGGATCTACGAGCAGTACTTC.

The chain carries TRBV7-9 and TRBJ2-5, with D unresolved. Germline CDR1 is SEHNR and CDR2 is FQNEAQ (reference sequence). Trimming took off 5 bases at V and 2 bases at J, with 12 bases between the two ends. This CDR3 region has 14 residues. The CDR3 reads CASSLSTSQETQYF. The CDR3 coding sequence is TGTGCCAGCAGCCTGTCGACATCGCAAGAGACCCAGTACTTC. Full variable domain (remainder filled in from reference TRBV7-9 and TRBJ2-5): DTGVSQNPRHKITKRGQNVTFRCDPISEHNRLYWYRQTLGQGPEFLTYFQNEAQLEKSRLLSDRFSAERPKGSFSTLEIQRTEQGDSAMYLCASSLSTSQETQYFGPGTRLLVL.

The V and J genes are TRBV7-9 and TRBJ2-3, with TRBD2 matching 13 bases. Losses at the gene ends were 3 bases for V and 1 base for J; bases not matched to a gene: 1. This CDR3 region has 16 residues. Germline V gene lookup returns CDR1 SEHNR and CDR2 FQNEAQ (reference sequence). CDR3 DNA: TGTGCCAGCAGCTTGGGGACTAGCGGGGGCACAGATACGCAGTATTTT. Its protein is CASSLGTSGGTDTQYF. The full variable domain, its missing parts supplied by reference TRBV7-9 and TRBJ2-3, is DTGVSQNPRHKITKRGQNVTFRCDPISEHNRLYWYRQTLGQGPEFLTYFQNEAQLEKSRLLSDRFSAERPKGSFSTLEIQRTEQGDSAMYLCASSLGTSGGTDTQYFGPGTRLTVL.

This clone came up once. The rearrangement links TRBV2 to TRBJ2-5, with TRBD2 matching 10 bases. J gave up 2 bases and V 5 bases, and 8 bases lay outside the gene matches. The CDR3 covers 16 residues. In germline, CDR1 is SNHLY, CDR2 FYNNEI. CDR3 residues: CASSPLSGRAQETQYF. CDR3 DNA sequence: TGTGCCAGCAGTCCGCTCAGCGGGAGGGCGCAAGAGACCCAGTACTTC. Combining the CDR3 with reference TRBV2 and TRBJ2-5 gives the whole variable domain EPEVTQTPSHQVTQMGQEVILRCVPISNHLYFYWYRQILGQKVEFLVSFYNNEISEKSEIFDDQFSVERPDGSNFTLKIRSTKLEDSAMYFCASSPLSGRAQETQYFGPGTRLLVL.

The CDR3 DNA reads TGTGCCAGCAGCTTACGGGGTAGGAGCGGGAGATATTTT. Protein: CASSLRGRSGRYF. The chain uses TRBV11-2 and TRBJ2-3; 8 bases align to TRBD2. The CDR3 runs to 13 residues. Trimming cost V 2 bases and J 15 bases; bases outside gene matches: 10. The germline V gene has CDR1 SGHAT and CDR2 FQNNGV.

Details on this clone: The junction and the germline gene differ at one end; a read error may be behind it. The sample contains more than one DNA sequence encoding this CDR3. The rearrangement joins TRBV7-8 to TRBJ2-2; D is possibly TRBD2 (6 bases). Looked up from germline, CDR1 is SGHVS and CDR2 is FQNEAQ. There are 14 residues in the CDR3. CDR3 sequence (DNA): TGTGCCAGCAGCTTAGGGGGGAGGACCGGAGAGCTGTTTTTT. Translating it yields CASSLGGRTGELFF.